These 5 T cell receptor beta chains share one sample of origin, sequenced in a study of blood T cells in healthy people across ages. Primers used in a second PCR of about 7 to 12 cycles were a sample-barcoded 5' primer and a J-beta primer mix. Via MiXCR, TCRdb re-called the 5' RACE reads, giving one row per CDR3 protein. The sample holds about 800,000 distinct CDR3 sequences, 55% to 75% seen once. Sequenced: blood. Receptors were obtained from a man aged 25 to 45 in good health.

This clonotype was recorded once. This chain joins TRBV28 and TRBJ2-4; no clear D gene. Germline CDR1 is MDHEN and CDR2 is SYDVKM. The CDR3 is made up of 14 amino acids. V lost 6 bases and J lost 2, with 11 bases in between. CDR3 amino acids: CASSPLQTKNIQYF. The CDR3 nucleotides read TGTGCCAGCAGCCCGTTGCAGACCAAAAACATTCAGTACTTC.

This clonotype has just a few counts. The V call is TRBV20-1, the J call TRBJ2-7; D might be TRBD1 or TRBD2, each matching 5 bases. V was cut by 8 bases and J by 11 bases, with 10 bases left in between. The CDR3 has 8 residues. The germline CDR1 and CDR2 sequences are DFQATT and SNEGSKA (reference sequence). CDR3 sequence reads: CSIRDEYF. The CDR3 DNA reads TGCAGTATCCGGGACGAGTACTTC.

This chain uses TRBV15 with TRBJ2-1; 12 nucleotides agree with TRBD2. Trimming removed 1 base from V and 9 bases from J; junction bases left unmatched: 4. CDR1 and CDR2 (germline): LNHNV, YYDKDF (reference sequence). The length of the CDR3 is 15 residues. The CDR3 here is CATSRVLAGGREQFF. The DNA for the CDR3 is TGTGCCACCAGCAGAGTACTAGCGGGAGGCCGTGAGCAGTTCTTC.

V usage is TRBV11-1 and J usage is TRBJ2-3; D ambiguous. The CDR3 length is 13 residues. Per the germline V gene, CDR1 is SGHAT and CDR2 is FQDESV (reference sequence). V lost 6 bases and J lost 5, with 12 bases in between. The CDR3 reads CASSIVDRDTQYF. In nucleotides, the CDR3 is TGTGCCAGCAGTATTGTGGATCGAGATACGCAGTATTTT.

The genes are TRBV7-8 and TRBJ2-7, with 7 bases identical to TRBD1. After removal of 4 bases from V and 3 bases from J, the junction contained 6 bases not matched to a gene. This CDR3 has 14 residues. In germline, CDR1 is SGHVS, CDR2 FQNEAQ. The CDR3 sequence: CASSSTGQHYEQYF. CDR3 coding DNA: TGTGCCAGCAGCTCTACGGGACAGCACTACGAGCAGTACTTC.